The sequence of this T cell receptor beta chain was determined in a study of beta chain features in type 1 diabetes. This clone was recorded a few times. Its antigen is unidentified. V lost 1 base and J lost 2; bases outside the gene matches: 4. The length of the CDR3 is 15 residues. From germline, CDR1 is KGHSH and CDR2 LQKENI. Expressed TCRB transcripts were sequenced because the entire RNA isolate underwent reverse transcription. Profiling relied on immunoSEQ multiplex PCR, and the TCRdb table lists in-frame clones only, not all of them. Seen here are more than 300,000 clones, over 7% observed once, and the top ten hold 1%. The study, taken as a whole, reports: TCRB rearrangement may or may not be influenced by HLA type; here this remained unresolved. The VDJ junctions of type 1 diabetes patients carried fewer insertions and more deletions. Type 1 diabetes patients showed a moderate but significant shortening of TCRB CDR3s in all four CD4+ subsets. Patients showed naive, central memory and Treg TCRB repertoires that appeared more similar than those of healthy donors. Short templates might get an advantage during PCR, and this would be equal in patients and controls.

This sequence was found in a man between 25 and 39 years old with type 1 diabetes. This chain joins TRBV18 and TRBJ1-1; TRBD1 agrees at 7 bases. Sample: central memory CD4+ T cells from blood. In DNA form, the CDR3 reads TGTGCCAGCTCACCACTGGGGACAGCTAACACTGAAGCTTTCTTT. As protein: CASSPLGTANTEAFF. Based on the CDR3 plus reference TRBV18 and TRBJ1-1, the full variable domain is NAGVMQNPRHLVRRRGQEARLRCSPMKGHSHVYWYRQLPEEGLKFMVYLQKENIIDESGMPKERFSAEFPKEGPSILRIQQVVRGDSAAYFCASSPLGTANTEAFFGQGTRLTVV.